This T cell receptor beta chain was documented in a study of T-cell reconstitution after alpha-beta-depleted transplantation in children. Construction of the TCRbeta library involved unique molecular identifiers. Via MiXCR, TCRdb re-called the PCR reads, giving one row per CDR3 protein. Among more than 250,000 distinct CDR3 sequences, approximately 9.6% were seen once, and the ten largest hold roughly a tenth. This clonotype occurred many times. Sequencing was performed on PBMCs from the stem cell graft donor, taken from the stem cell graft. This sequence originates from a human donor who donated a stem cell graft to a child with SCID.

In nucleotides, the CDR3 is TGTGCCAGCAGTTTAGCGCCCGTGAACACTGAAGCTTTCTTT. Translated, it gives CASSLAPVNTEAFF. This sequence joins TRBV12-3 or TRBV12-4 and TRBJ1-1; D uncertain. V dropped 0 bases and J dropped 0 bases, with 5 bases sitting between them. This CDR3 has 14 residues.